This T cell receptor beta chain comes out of a study of post-analysis software for immune sequencing data. Study-level information: In terms of disease course, relapsing-remitting, secondary progressive and progressive-relapsing multiple sclerosis were included. Study results and caveats: Samples sharing a preparation batch grouped tightly together when assessed by F measure. Patients showed TRBV5-6, TRBV5-1 and TRBV20-1 among roughly five TRBV segments more frequent than in controls. Normalized Chao1 diversity was significantly reduced in patients versus controls.

As concerns this clonotype: Antigen specificity is unknown.

V was clipped by 0 bases and J by 0 bases, with 6 bases between them. This CDR3 has 16 amino acids. Germline-derived CDR1 and CDR2 are LNHNV and YYDKDF (reference sequence). Every TCR beta cDNA library bore unique molecular identifiers. TCRdb itself ran the PCR reads through MiXCR, one entry per CDR3 protein. The profile shows about 380,000 distinct CDR3 sequences, 30% to 45% of them singletons. The V gene is TRBV15, the J gene TRBJ2-6; TRBD2 might be the D (5 bases). This clonotype was sampled from a girl between 10 and 17 years old with multiple sclerosis. What was sequenced was blood. Here the CDR3 reads CATSREGGSGANVLTF. Here the CDR3 DNA reads TGTGCCACCAGCAGAGAAGGAGGCTCTGGGGCCAACGTCCTGACTTTC. Looking up the rest from reference TRBV15 and TRBJ2-6 gives the full variable domain: DAMVIQNPRYQVTQFGKPVTLSCSQTLNHNVMYWYQQKSSQAPKLLFHYYDKDFNNEADTPDNFQSRRPNTSFCFLDIRSPGLGDTAMYLCATSREGGSGANVLTFGAGSRLTVL.